The clone carrying this T cell receptor (beta chain) was found many times. A universal primer site was incorporated via template switching, and the cDNA contained unique molecular identifiers. One entry per CDR3 protein, called by TCRdb with MiXCR from the 5' RACE reads. The sample shows 350,000 or so distinct CDR3 sequences, around 9.7% of them seen only once. This sample is drawn from a study of identical twins. The CDR3 length is 15 residues. Trimming left V 6 bases short and J 0 bases short, with 11 bases between. Sequencing was performed on naive T cells sorted from blood. This chain uses TRBV12-3 or TRBV12-4 with TRBJ2-2; D perhaps matches TRBD1 (5 bases). This receptor was identified in a woman aged 50 to 60 in good health. The CDR3 here is CASRDTTPNTGELFF. CDR3 DNA: TGTGCCAGCAGGGACACCACCCCGAACACCGGGGAGCTGTTTTTT.